This T cell receptor beta chain was documented in a study of shared clonotypes between healthy human individuals. Study-wide results and limits: Exclusively blood specimens were collected; tissue repertoires likely differ. Of the naive CD4 clonotypes, roughly 5.2% were shared across a handful of donors.

This clone was seen at least ten times. Its antigen is unidentified. Profiled with immunoSEQ multiplex PCR; TCRdb holds only in-frame clones, not every one. The data hold hundreds of thousands of clones, with 73% observed a single time. The V and J ends lost 0 bases and 9 bases respectively, with 24 bases between them. Germline V CDR1 and CDR2: LGHNA, YNFKEQ. This CDR3 contains 18 residues. This TCR was sampled from a woman aged 30 to 39 in good health. The chain links TRBV4-2 to TRBJ2-1; tentatively, D is TRBD2 (5 bases). The sequencing input was memory CD4+ T cells sorted from blood. The subset was: CD45RA-negative fraction. In nucleotides, the CDR3 is TGTGCCAGCAGCCAAGACCCCCCCCCAGCGGCCGCCGTGGGTGAGCAGTTCTTC. Translation: CASSQDPPPAAAVGEQFF.